The T cell receptor (beta chain) described here comes from a study of blood T cell repertoires in COVID-19. After removal of 1 base from V and 2 bases from J, the junction contained 1 base not matched to a gene. This CDR3 region has 14 residues. Germline loops: CDR1 SGHRS, CDR2 YFSETQ. Using immunoSEQ multiplex PCR, the repertoire was profiled, and TCRdb retains in-frame clones only, with some absent. The repertoire holds 150,000 to 200,000 clones, with around 79% as singletons. The specimen sequenced was PBMCs or T cells enriched from blood (not recorded which). The receptor comes from a man aged 45 to 65 who had recovered from COVID-19. The chain links TRBV5-1 to TRBJ1-2; TRBD1 matches at 8 bases. The CDR3 region has the DNA TGCGCCAGCAGCTTGACAGGGGGGAACTATGGCTACACCTTC. It translates to CASSLTGGNYGYTF.